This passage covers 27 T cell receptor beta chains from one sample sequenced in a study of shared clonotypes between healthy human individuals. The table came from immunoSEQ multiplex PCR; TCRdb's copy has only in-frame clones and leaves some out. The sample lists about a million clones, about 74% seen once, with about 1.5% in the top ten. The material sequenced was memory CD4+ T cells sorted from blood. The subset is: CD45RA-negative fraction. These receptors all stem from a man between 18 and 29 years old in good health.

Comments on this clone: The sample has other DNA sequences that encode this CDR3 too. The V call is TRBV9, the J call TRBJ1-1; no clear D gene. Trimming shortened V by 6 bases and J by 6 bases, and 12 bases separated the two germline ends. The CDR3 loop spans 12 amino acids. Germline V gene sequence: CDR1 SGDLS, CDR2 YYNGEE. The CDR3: CASNLPRAEAFF. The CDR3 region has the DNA TGTGCCAGCAACCTCCCACGGGCTGAAGCTTTCTTT.

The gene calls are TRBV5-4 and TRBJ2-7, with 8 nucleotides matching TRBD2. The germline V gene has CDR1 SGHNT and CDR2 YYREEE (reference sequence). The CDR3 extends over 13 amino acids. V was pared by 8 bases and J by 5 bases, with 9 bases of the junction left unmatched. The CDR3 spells CASGSGLGNEQYF. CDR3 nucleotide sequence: TGTGCCAGTGGATCGGGACTAGGGAACGAGCAGTACTTC.

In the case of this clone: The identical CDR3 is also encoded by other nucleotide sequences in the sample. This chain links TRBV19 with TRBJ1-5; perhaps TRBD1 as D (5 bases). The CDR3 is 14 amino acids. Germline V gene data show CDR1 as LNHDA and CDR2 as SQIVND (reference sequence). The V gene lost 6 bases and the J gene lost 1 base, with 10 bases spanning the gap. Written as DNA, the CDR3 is TGTGCCAGTAGCCAAGGGACGAGCAATCAGCCCCAGCATTTT. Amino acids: CASSQGTSNQPQHF.

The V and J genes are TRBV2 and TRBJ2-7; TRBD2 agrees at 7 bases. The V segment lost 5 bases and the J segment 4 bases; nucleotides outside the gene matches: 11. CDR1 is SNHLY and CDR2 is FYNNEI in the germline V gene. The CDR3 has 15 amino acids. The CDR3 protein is CASSNAERGSYEQYF. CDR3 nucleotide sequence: TGTGCCAGCAGTAATGCCGAGCGGGGCAGTTACGAGCAGTACTTC.

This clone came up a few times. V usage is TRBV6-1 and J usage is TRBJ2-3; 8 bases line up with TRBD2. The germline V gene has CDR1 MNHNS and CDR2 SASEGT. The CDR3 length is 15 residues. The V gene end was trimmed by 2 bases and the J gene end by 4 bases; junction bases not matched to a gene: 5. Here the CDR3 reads CASSEQRGRADTQYF. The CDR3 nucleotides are TGTGCCAGCAGTGAACAGCGGGGGAGGGCAGATACGCAGTATTTT.

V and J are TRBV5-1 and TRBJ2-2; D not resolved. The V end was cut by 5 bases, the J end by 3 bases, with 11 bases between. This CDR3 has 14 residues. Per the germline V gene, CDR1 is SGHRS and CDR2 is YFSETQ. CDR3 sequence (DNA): TGCGCCAGCAGACCGGACCCAGACACCGGGGAGCTGTTTTTT. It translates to CASRPDPDTGELFF.

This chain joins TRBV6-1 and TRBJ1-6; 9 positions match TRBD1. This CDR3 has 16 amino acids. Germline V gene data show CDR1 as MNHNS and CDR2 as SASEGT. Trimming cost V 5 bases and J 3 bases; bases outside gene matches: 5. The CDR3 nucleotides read TGTGCCAGCAGTCAAGGGACAGGGAACTATAATTCACCCCTCCACTTT. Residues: CASSQGTGNYNSPLHF.

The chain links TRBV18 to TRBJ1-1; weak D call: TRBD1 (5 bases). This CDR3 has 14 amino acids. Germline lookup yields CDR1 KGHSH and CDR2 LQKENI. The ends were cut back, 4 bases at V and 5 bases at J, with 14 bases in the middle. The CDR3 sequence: CASSRGGTATEAFF. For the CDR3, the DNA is TGTGCCAGCTCACGCGGGGGGACCGCTACTGAAGCTTTCTTT.

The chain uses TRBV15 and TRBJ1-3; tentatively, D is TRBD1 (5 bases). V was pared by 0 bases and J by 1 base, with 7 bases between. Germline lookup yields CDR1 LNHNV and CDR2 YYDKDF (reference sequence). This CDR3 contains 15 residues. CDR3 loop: CATSRDWGSGNTIYF. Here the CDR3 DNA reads TGTGCCACCAGCAGAGATTGGGGGTCTGGAAACACCATATATTTT.

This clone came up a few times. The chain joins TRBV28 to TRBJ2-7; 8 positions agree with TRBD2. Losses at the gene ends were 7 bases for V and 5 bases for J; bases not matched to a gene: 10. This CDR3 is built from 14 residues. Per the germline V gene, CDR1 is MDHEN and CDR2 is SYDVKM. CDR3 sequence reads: CASTPGGRRHEQYF. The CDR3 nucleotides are TGTGCCAGCACCCCGGGCGGGAGGAGGCACGAGCAGTACTTC.

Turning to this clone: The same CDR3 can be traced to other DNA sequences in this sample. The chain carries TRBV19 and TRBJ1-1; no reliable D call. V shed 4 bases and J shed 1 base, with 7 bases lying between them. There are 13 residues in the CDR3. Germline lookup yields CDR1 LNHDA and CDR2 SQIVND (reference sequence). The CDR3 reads CASSRTKNTEAFF. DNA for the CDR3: TGTGCCAGTAGTAGAACAAAGAACACTGAAGCTTTCTTT.

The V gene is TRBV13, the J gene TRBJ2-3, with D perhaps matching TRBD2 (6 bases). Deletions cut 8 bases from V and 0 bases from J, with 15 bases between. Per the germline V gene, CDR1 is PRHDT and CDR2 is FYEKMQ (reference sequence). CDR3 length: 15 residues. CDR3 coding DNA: TGTGCCAGCGGAGTGGGACTCACTAGCACAGATACGCAGTATTTT. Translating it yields CASGVGLTSTDTQYF.

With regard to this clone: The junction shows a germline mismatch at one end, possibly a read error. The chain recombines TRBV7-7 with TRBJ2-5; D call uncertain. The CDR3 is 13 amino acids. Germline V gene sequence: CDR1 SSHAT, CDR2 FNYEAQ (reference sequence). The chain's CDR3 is CASSQDLGETQYF. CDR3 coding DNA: TGTGCTAGCAGCCAGGACCTGGGGGAGACCCAGTACTTC.

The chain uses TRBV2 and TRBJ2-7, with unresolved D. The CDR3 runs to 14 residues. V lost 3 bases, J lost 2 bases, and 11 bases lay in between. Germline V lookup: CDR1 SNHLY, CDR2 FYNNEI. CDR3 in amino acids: CASSERKVPYEQYF. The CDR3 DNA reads TGTGCCAGCAGTGAGAGGAAGGTTCCCTACGAGCAGTACTTC.

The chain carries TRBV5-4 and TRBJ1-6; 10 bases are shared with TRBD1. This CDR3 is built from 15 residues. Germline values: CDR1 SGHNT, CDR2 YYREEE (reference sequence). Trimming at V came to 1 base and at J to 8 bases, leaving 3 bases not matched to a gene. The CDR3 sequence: CASSLLGTGDSPLHF. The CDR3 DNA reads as TGTGCCAGCAGCTTGTTGGGGACAGGGGATTCACCCCTCCACTTT.

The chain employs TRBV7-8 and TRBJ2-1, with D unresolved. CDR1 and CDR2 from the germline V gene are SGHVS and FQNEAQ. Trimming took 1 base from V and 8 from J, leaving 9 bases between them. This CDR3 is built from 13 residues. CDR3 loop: CASSLDQLDEQFF. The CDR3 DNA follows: TGTGCCAGCAGCTTAGACCAACTCGATGAGCAGTTCTTC.

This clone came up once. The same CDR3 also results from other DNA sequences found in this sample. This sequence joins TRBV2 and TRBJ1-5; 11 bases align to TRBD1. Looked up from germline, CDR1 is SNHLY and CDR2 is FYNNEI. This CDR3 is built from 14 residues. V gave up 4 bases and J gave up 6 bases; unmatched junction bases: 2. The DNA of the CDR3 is TGTGCCAGCAGTGGGACAGGGGGCCGTCAGCCCCAGCATTTT. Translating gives CASSGTGGRQPQHF.

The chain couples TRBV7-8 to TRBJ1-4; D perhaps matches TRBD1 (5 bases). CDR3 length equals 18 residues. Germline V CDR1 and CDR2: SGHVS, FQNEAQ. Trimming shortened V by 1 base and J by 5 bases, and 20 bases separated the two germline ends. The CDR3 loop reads CASSLVRAGLGENEKLFF. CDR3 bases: TGTGCCAGCAGCTTAGTTCGGGCCGGCTTAGGGGAAAATGAAAAACTGTTTTTT.

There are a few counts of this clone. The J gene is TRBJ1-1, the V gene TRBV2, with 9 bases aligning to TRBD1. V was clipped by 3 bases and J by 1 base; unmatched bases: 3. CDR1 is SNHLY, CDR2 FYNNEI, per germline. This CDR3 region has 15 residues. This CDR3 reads CASSDRGQGNTEAFF. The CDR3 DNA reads TGTGCCAGCAGTGATAGGGGACAGGGGAACACTGAAGCTTTCTTT.

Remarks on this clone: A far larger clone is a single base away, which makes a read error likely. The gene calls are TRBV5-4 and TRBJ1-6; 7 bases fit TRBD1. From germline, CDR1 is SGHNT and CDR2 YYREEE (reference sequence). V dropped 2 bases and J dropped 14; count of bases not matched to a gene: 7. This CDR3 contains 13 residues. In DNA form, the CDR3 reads TGTGCCAGCAGCTTAGACAGGGTTAGGGCCCTCCACTTT. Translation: CASSLDRVRALHF.

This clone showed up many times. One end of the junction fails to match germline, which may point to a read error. CDR3 region: CASREGTANTGELFF. The CDR3 DNA is TGTGCCAGCAGAGAAGGGACAGCGAACACCGGGGAGCTGTTTTTT. The gene calls are TRBV2 and TRBJ2-2; 7 nucleotides match TRBD1. The germline CDR1 and CDR2 sequences are SNHLY and FYNNEI. This CDR3 spans 15 amino acids.

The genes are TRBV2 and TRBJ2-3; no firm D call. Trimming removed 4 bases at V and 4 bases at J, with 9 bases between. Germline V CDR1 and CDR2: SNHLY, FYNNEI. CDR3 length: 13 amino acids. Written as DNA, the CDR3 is TGTGCCAGCAGTGGCCGCCGGGCAGATACGCAGTATTTT. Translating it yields CASSGRRADTQYF.

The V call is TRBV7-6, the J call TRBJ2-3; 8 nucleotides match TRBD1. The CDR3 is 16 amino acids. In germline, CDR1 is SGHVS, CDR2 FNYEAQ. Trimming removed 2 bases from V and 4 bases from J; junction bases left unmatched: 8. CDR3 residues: CASSLKGQGASDTQYF. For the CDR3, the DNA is TGTGCCAGCAGCTTAAAAGGTCAGGGGGCATCAGATACGCAGTATTTT.

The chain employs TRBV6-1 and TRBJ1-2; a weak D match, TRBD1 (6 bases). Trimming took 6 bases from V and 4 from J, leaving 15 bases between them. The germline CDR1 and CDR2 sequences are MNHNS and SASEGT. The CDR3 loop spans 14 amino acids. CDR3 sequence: CASRQGIGPYGYTF. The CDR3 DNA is TGTGCCAGCAGACAGGGTATAGGCCCCTATGGCTACACCTTC.

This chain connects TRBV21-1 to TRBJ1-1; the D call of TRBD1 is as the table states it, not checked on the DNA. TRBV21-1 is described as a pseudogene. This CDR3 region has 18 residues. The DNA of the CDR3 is TGTGCCAGCAGCAAAGAGGTCACAGGGACGTACATGAACACTGAAGCTTTCTTT. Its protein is CASSKEVTGTYMNTEAFF.

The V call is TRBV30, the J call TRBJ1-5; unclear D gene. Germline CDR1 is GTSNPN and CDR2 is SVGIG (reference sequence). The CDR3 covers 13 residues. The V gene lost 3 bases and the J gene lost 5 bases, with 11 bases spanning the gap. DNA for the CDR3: TGTGCCTGGAGGGTGCGATGGGATCAGCCCCAGCATTTT. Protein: CAWRVRWDQPQHF.

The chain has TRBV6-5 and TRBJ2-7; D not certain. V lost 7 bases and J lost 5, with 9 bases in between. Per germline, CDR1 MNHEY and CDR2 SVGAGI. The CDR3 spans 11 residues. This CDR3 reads CASIHDHEQYF. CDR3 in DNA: TGTGCCAGCATACACGACCACGAGCAGTACTTC.